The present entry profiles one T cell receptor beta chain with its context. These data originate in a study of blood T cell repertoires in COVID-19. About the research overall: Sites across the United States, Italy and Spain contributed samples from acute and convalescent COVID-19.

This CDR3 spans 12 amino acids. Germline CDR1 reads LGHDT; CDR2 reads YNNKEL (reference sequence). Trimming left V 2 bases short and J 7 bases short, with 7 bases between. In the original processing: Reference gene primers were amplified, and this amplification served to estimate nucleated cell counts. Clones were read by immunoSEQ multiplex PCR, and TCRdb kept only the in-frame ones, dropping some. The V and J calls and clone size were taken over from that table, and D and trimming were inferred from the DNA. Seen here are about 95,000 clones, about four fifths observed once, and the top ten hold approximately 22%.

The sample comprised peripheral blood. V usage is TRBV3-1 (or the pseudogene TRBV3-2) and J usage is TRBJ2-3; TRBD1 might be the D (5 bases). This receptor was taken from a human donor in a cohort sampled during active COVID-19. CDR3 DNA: TGTGCCAGCAGCCAATCAGGGTATACGCAGTATTTT. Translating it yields CASSQSGYTQYF.